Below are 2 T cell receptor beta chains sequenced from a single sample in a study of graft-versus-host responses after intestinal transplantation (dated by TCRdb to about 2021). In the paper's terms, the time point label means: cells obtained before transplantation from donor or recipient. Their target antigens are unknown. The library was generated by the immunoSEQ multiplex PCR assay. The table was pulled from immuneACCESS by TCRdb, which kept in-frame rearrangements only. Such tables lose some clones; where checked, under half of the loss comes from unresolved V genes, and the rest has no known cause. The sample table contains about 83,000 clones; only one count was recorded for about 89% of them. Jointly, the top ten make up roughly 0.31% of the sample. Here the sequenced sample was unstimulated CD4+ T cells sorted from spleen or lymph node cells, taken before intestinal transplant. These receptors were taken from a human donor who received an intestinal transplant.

The CDR3 DNA sequence: TGTGCCAGCAGTTTTTTGCGGGGGATCTACAATGAGCAGTTCTTC. Residues: CASSFLRGIYNEQFF. V and J are TRBV28 and TRBJ2-1, with 7 nucleotides matching TRBD2. The CDR3 is 15 residues long. V shed 3 bases and J 3 bases; nucleotides not matched to a gene: 5. Germline V lookup: CDR1 MDHEN, CDR2 SYDVKM.

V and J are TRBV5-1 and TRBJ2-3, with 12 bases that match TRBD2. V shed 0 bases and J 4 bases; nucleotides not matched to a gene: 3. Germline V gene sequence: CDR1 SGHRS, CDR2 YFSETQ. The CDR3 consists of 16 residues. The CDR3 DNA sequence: TGCGCCAGCAGCTTGGGGCCTAGCGGGAGGGCAGATACGCAGTATTTT. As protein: CASSLGPSGRADTQYF.